This TCR beta chain originates from a study of cytomegalovirus exposure and HLA in healthy donors. Study conclusions and caveats: The availability of immune exposure information extended only to CMV serostatus. The authors listed roughly 150 TCR beta chains as cytomegalovirus-associated.

Details on this clone: Antigen specificity is unknown.

Primers: 60 Vbeta forward and 13 Jbeta reverse. The assay was immunoSEQ multiplex PCR, and TCRdb's table has in-frame clones only and misses some. The sample contains roughly 230,000 clones, 92% of which appear only once. Sequenced: PBMCs. This TCR was sampled from a girl aged 2-10 years in good health and CMV-seronegative.

CDR3 bases: TGCGCCAGCAGCTTGGAGGGACTAGATAGCAATGAGCAGTTCTTC. Translated, it gives CASSLEGLDSNEQFF. The rearrangement uses TRBV5-1 and TRBJ2-1, with 8 bases fitting TRBD2. With 0 bases clipped from V and 6 bases from J, the junction kept 5 bases outside the gene matches. Germline CDR1 and CDR2: SGHRS and YFSETQ. The CDR3 runs 15 residues.